This T cell receptor beta chain was identified in a study of control samples from healthy donors and cancer patients. With 4 bases removed from V and 2 bases from J, the gap between germline ends came to 14 bases. CDR1 is SGHNT and CDR2 is YYREEE in the germline V gene (reference sequence). The CDR3 extends over 15 amino acids. The method was immunoSEQ multiplex PCR; TCRdb's version includes in-frame clones alone and lacks a portion of them. The sample carries around 130,000 clones, around 93% recorded once. This sequence originates from a young man in good health. Input material: blood. The chain combines TRBV5-4 with TRBJ2-3; D might be TRBD2 (6 bases). CDR3 region: CASSGDGGFTDTQYF. The CDR3 nucleotides are TGTGCCAGCAGCGGGGACGGAGGGTTCACAGATACGCAGTATTTT.